The rows below give T cell receptor beta chains drawn from one sample of a study of identical twins. Via MiXCR, TCRdb re-called the 5' RACE reads, giving one row per CDR3 protein. The sample shows about 340,000 distinct CDR3 sequences, roughly an eighth of them seen only once. These same records also appear under a second study, on yellow fever vaccine responses in identical twins.

Material for sequencing was CD8+ T cells sorted from blood. These receptors all stem from a woman younger than 35 in good health. CDR3s include the opening cysteine and the closing phenylalanine or tryptophan. The D gene is left open where the match is weak. Size values are once, few and many counts, or a class for expanded clones, and some rows have none.

d_call,clone_size,j_call,v_call,cdr3_aa,cdr3_nt
NA,many,TRBJ2-7,TRBV29-1,CSVETGTFGEQYF,TGCAGCGTTGAAACAGGGACCTTTGGCGAGCAGTACTTC
NA,NA,TRBJ1-1,TRBV6-5,CASSYGGRLGDEAFF,TGTGCCAGCAGTTACGGCGGTCGGTTGGGGGATGAAGCTTTCTTT
TRBD2,few,TRBJ2-2,TRBV20-1,CSARELAGGFTGELFF,TGCAGTGCTAGAGAACTAGCGGGAGGGTTCACCGGGGAGCTGTTTTTT
NA,few,TRBJ2-2,TRBV10-3,CANAGMAGELFF,TGTGCCAACGCAGGGATGGCCGGGGAGCTGTTTTTT
NA,NA,TRBJ2-1,TRBV10-3,CAISEVGGSDEQFF,TGTGCCATCAGTGAGGTAGGGGGGAGCGATGAGCAGTTCTTC
TRBD1,few,TRBJ2-5,TRBV7-9,CASTLRDRAQETQYF,TGTGCCAGCACCCTTAGGGACAGGGCGCAAGAGACCCAGTACTTC
NA,few,TRBJ1-1,TRBV9,CASSVVESEAFF,TGTGCCAGCAGCGTAGTTGAATCTGAAGCTTTCTTT
TRBD1,many,TRBJ2-1,TRBV9,CASSAGQGDEQFF,TGTGCCAGCAGCGCGGGACAGGGGGATGAGCAGTTCTTC
NA,NA,TRBJ2-6,TRBV27,CASSLYNTGTGANVLTF,TGTGCCAGCAGTTTATATAATACAGGAACTGGGGCCAACGTCCTGACTTTC
NA,NA,TRBJ2-7,TRBV28,CASSFSRPVDEQYF,TGTGCCAGCAGTTTCTCGCGGCCTGTCGACGAGCAGTACTTC